There are many counts of the clone carrying this T cell receptor beta chain. These patients, aged 18 to 65, had recently diagnosed hyperthyroidism lasting under 2 months. The source of the PBMCs was around 10 ml of fresh peripheral blood. RNA transcripts served as the template for amplifying TCR beta CDR3 regions. First-round RT-PCR with HTBI primers amplified the TCR CDR3 region. TCRdb re-derived calls from the multiplex PCR reads in MiXCR, one entry per CDR3 protein. The table has about 360,000 distinct CDR3 sequences, around 14% seen once. The data were obtained in a study of T cells in Graves' hyperthyroidism and ophthalmopathy. This receptor was taken from a woman aged 18-30 years with Graves' hyperthyroidism. The sample consisted of blood.

CDR3 loop: CASLEGLSTAQHF. The CDR3 bases are TGTGCCAGCTTGGAGGGGCTCAGCACGGCCCAGCATTTT. V usage is TRBV28 and J usage is TRBJ1-5; D possibly corresponds to TRBD1 (5 bases). Trimming cost V 8 bases and J 11 bases, with 19 bases left between them. The germline V gene has CDR1 MDHEN and CDR2 SYDVKM. The CDR3 has 13 amino acids.